Below, 16 T cell receptor beta chains from the same sample are listed, as sequenced in a study of tumor-infiltrating lymphocytes in primary liver carcinoma. Germline DNA was also extracted, with blood RNA taken from unsorted whole blood. Starting material of 400 to 600 ng total RNA yielded TCR beta cDNA via a constant-region primer. Amplification in three nested multiplex PCR rounds with slightly modified ARM-PCR gave rise to TCR beta libraries. The first two PCR rounds used TRBV1-TRBV30 primers with a Cbeta primer, approximately 9 cycles each. TCRdb redid the calling of the multiplex PCR reads with MiXCR, one entry per CDR3 protein. The sample contains hundreds of thousands of distinct CDR3 sequences, roughly three fifths of which appear only once. Sequenced sample: peripheral blood. These receptors were obtained from a woman younger than 45 with primary liver carcinoma and hepatitis B virus infection.

On this clonotype itself: The junction departs from germline at one end; a sequencing error may be responsible. V gene TRBV6-5 combines with J gene TRBJ1-2; TRBD1 aligns across 8 bases. The V gene's germline CDR1 is MNHEY and CDR2 SVGAGI. CDR3 length equals 15 residues. As DNA, the CDR3 is TGTGTCAGCAGTTACTACAGGGGGAGTCGGGATAGCTACACCTTC. Translation: CVSSYYRGSRDSYTF.

To note about this clonotype: At one end the junction does not follow the germline gene, possibly because of a read error. The CDR3 DNA is TGTGCCGGCAGTCCGGGGACAGCCAACTATGGCTACACCTTC. Translating it yields CAGSPGTANYGYTF. V gene TRBV6-5 combines with J gene TRBJ1-2; 7 bases agree with TRBD1. CDR1 and CDR2 (germline): MNHEY, SVGAGI. The CDR3 is 14 amino acids.

This clonotype was seen a few times. This sequence joins TRBV6-2 or TRBV6-3 and TRBJ2-7; D perhaps matches TRBD2 (6 bases). Germline lookup yields CDR1 MNHEY and CDR2 SVGEGT. V lost 1 base and J 4 bases, leaving 11 bases between the germline ends. There are 14 residues in the CDR3. CDR3 nucleotide sequence: TGTGCCAGCAGTTACTTGGCGGGGCCTTACGAGCAGTACTTC. It is translated as CASSYLAGPYEQYF.

About this clonotype itself: One end of the junction fails to match germline, which may point to a read error. This chain uses TRBV6-2 or TRBV6-3 with TRBJ2-5; TRBD2 might be the D (6 bases). CDR1 MNHEY and CDR2 SVGEGT come from the germline V gene. This CDR3 comprises 14 residues. DNA of the CDR3: TGTGCCACCAGTTACCGCGGCGGGAAGGATACCCAGTACTTC. Its translation: CATSYRGGKDTQYF.

This clonotype was counted ten times or more. The CDR3 spells CASSQEAGGDTQYF. The CDR3 DNA follows: TGCGCCAGCAGCCAAGAGGCTGGAGGCGATACGCAGTATTTT. The chain uses TRBV4-3 and TRBJ2-3; D may be TRBD2 (5 bases). Trimming took off 0 bases at V and 6 bases at J, with 10 bases between the two ends. The CDR3 runs 14 residues. CDR1 is LGHNA, CDR2 YSLEER, per germline.

This clonotype has only a few counts. The junction differs from germline at one of its ends, possibly a read error. The rearrangement links TRBV4-1 to TRBJ2-3, with 14 nucleotides matching TRBD2. Germline lookup yields CDR1 MGHRA and CDR2 YSYEKL. CDR3 length: 18 amino acids. For the CDR3, the DNA is TGCGCCAGCAGCAAGGGAAGACTAGCGGGAGGGCCGACTGATACGCGGTATTTT. This gives the protein CASSKGRLAGGPTDTRYF.

This chain uses TRBV30 with TRBJ1-5; D not resolved. CDR3 size: 13 residues. V shed 0 bases and J shed 7 bases, with 10 bases lying between them. Germline CDR1 is GTSNPN and CDR2 is SVGIG (reference sequence). The CDR3 DNA sequence: TGTGCCTGGAGTGTACGAGGGCAACAGCCCCAGCATTTT. It yields the protein CAWSVRGQQPQHF.

The gene calls are TRBV5-4 and TRBJ2-5, with D perhaps TRBD1 (6 bases). The V gene's germline CDR1 is SGHNT and CDR2 YYREEE (reference sequence). This CDR3 has 14 amino acids. With 3 bases removed from V and 1 base from J, the gap between germline ends came to 10 bases. In DNA form, the CDR3 reads TGTGCCAGCAGCTCAGGGGTGCGCCAAGAGACCCAGTACTTC. This encodes CASSSGVRQETQYF. Filled out from reference TRBV5-4 and TRBJ2-5, the complete variable domain reads ETGVTQSPTHLIKTRGQQVTLRCSSQSGHNTVSWYQQALGQGPQFIFQYYREEENGRGNFPPRFSGLQFPNYSSELNVNALELDDSALYLCASSSGVRQETQYFGPGTRLLVL.

Comments on this clonotype: Mismatch with germline at one junction end may stem from a read error. V and J are TRBV20-1 and TRBJ2-3; tentatively, D is TRBD2 (5 bases). The CDR3 totals 15 residues. Germline V gene lookup returns CDR1 DFQATT and CDR2 SNEGSKA (reference sequence). Here the CDR3 DNA reads TGCTGTGCTCCTAATGGACTGGGCTTACCCGATACGCAGTATTTT. As protein: CCAPNGLGLPDTQYF.

In regard to this clonotype: A read error may be the cause here, since a much bigger clone is one base away. This sequence joins TRBV4-1 and TRBJ2-2, with D perhaps matching TRBD2 (6 bases). Per germline, CDR1 MGHRA and CDR2 YSYEKL. The CDR3 is 17 residues long. Trimming took off 2 bases at V and 5 bases at J, with 18 bases between the two ends. In nucleotides, the CDR3 is TGCGCCAGCAGCCAAAAGTCAGAGGCTAGCGTTACCGGGGAGCTGTTTTTT. It specifies CASSQKSEASVTGELFF.

Comment on this clonotype: A read error may produce the germline difference seen at one junction end. The chain couples TRBV29-1 to TRBJ2-5; possible D gene TRBD2, 6 bases. Germline CDR1 SQVTM, CDR2 ANQGSEA. The CDR3 totals 13 residues. Written as DNA, the CDR3 is TGCAGCGTTGAAATCGGGGGAGCAGAGACCCGGTATTTC. Its protein is CSVEIGGAETRYF.

A remark on this clonotype: A much larger clone differs by one base, so this may be a read error. The V gene is TRBV4-2, the J gene TRBJ2-2; D is perhaps TRBD2 (5 bases). The ends were cut back, 4 bases at V and 1 base at J, with 10 bases in the middle. The CDR3 is 15 residues long. The germline CDR1 and CDR2 sequences are LGHNA and YNFKEQ. The CDR3 DNA reads as TGTGCCAGCAGCCGGGAGCATCGGAACACCGGGGAGCTGTTTTTT. Translation: CASSREHRNTGELFF.

For this clonotype: At one of its ends the junction is not consistent with the germline gene, which may arise from a read error. The CDR3 protein is CTSSPQGDEQYF. CDR3 in DNA: TGTACCAGCAGTCCGCAGGGCGACGAGCAGTACTTC. The genes are TRBV6-1 and TRBJ2-7; tentative D call: TRBD1 (5 bases). The length of the CDR3 is 12 residues. CDR1 is MNHNS and CDR2 is SASEGT in the germline V gene.

The chain links TRBV4-3 to TRBJ2-4; D remains ambiguous. The CDR3 contains 17 residues. The germline V gene has CDR1 LGHNA and CDR2 YSLEER. Here the CDR3 DNA reads TGCGTCAGTAGCCAAGCCACCACGGCGAGGGCCAAAAACATTCAGTACTTC. Its translation is CVSSQATTARAKNIQYF.

V is TRBV12-5 and J is TRBJ2-1; the match to TRBD2 covers 11 bases. The CDR3 is 15 amino acids. Germline assignment: CDR1 LGHNT and CDR2 FRNRAP. V shed 7 bases, J shed 4 bases, and the junction held 6 bases outside the gene matches. CDR3 protein: CASALTSGGYNEQFF. CDR3 bases: TGTGCTAGTGCCCTAACTAGCGGGGGTTACAATGAGCAGTTCTTC.

The chain joins TRBV11-3 to TRBJ1-1, with D maybe TRBD1 (5 bases). Germline CDR1 reads SGHNT; CDR2 reads YENEEA. Trimming took 8 bases from V and 1 from J, leaving 17 bases between them. The CDR3 runs 15 residues. CDR3 residues: CASCSISGTNTEAFF. The CDR3 DNA is TGTGCCAGCTGCTCAATTTCCGGGACGAACACTGAAGCTTTCTTT.